Presented here are 24 T cell receptor beta chains from one specimen sequenced in a study of cytomegalovirus exposure and HLA in healthy donors. PCR primers comprised 60 Vbeta and 13 Jbeta primers. TCRdb's table, derived via immunoSEQ multiplex PCR, lists solely in-frame clones and lacks some. The data contain 120,000 or so clones, more than 75% of them seen just once; the ten biggest clones take up 11%. The sample comprised PBMCs. The receptors stem from a man aged 25-45 years in good health and CMV-seropositive.

The rearrangement joins TRBV2 to TRBJ1-5; the D gene is possibly TRBD1 (6 bases). V was trimmed by 6 bases and J by 4 bases, leaving 13 bases between them. The CDR3 has 14 amino acids. The germline gives CDR1 SNHLY, CDR2 FYNNEI. CDR3 coding DNA: TGTGCCAGCAGATTGGACAGCAGAAATCAGCCCCAGCATTTT. Its translation is CASRLDSRNQPQHF. The full variable domain, its missing parts supplied by reference TRBV2 and TRBJ1-5, is EPEVTQTPSHQVTQMGQEVILRCVPISNHLYFYWYRQILGQKVEFLVSFYNNEISEKSEIFDDQFSVERPDGSNFTLKIRSTKLEDSAMYFCASRLDSRNQPQHFGDGTRLSIL.

This chain joins TRBV11-2 and TRBJ2-1; TRBD2 agrees at 7 bases. The CDR3 runs 17 residues. The germline CDR1 and CDR2 sequences are SGHAT and FQNNGV. V shed 2 bases and J 4 bases; nucleotides not matched to a gene: 11. CDR3 sequence reads: CASSLWFMPSGYNEQFF. The CDR3 bases are TGTGCCAGCAGCTTATGGTTTATGCCTAGCGGATACAATGAGCAGTTCTTC.

This clone was detected a few times. The rearrangement joins TRBV6-5 to TRBJ1-4; possibly TRBD1 for D (5 bases). Germline V gene data show CDR1 as MNHEY and CDR2 as SVGAGI. Trimming shortened V by 5 bases and J by 5 bases, and 9 bases separated the two germline ends. The length of the CDR3 is 13 residues. CDR3 amino acids: CASSRGFNEKLFF. As DNA, the CDR3 is TGTGCCAGCAGTCGGGGGTTCAATGAAAAACTGTTTTTT.

The chain employs TRBV28 and TRBJ2-4, with a weak D call TRBD1 (6 bases). V dropped 2 bases and J dropped 1 base, with 15 bases sitting between them. The germline CDR1 and CDR2 sequences are MDHEN and SYDVKM. The CDR3 consists of 17 residues. CDR3 protein: CASSLSWGHGAKNIQYF. The CDR3 DNA is TGTGCCAGCAGTTTAAGTTGGGGGCATGGGGCCAAAAACATTCAGTACTTC.

The CDR3 sequence: CASTSGLAAYEQYF. The CDR3 region has the DNA TGTGCCAGCACCTCAGGGCTAGCGGCCTACGAGCAGTACTTC. This chain uses TRBV6-1 with TRBJ2-7, with 7 bases matching TRBD2. The V and J ends lost 7 bases and 2 bases, in that order; junction bases with no gene match: 8. CDR3 length: 14 amino acids. The germline V gene encodes CDR1 MNHNS and CDR2 SASEGT.

Comment on this clone: The junction does not match germline at one end; this may be a read error. This chain joins TRBV19 and TRBJ1-5; TRBD1 agrees at 9 bases. The V gene's germline CDR1 is LNHDA and CDR2 SQIVND (reference sequence). This CDR3 has 14 amino acids. The CDR3 is CASSTTGGDQLQHF. Here the CDR3 DNA reads TGTGCCAGTAGCACAACAGGGGGCGACCAGCTCCAGCATTTT.

The chain combines TRBV5-4 with TRBJ1-2; weak D call: TRBD1 (6 bases). The V end lost 3 bases, the J end lost 4 bases, and 10 bases lay between the germline ends. CDR3 length: 13 amino acids. The germline V gene encodes CDR1 SGHNT and CDR2 YYREEE (reference sequence). CDR3 bases: TGTGCCAGCAGCTCGGACAGCTTCTATGGCTACACCTTC. It encodes CASSSDSFYGYTF.

The genes are TRBV27 and TRBJ2-7; tentatively, D is TRBD2 (5 bases). The germline V gene has CDR1 MNHEY and CDR2 SMNVEV (reference sequence). CDR3 length: 17 amino acids. The V and J ends lost 5 bases and 4 bases respectively, with 24 bases between them. CDR3 region: CASSPQAVNRPGYEQYF. As DNA, the CDR3 is TGTGCCAGCAGTCCCCAAGCGGTAAATCGGCCAGGATACGAGCAGTACTTC.

The chain links TRBV18 to TRBJ1-1; TRBD1 might be the D (6 bases). The length of the CDR3 is 15 residues. Germline V gene sequence: CDR1 KGHSH, CDR2 LQKENI. Trimming removed 3 bases at V and 2 bases at J, with 13 bases between. CDR3 DNA sequence: TGTGCCAGCTCACCTGGGTCGACAGGCAACACTGAAGCTTTCTTT. Encoded protein: CASSPGSTGNTEAFF.

As for this clone: The same CDR3 is also encoded by other DNA sequences in this sample. CDR3 protein: CASSLGTVNEQFF. The CDR3 nucleotides read TGTGCCAGCAGCCTCGGGACAGTGAATGAGCAGTTCTTC. The V gene is TRBV27, the J gene TRBJ2-1; TRBD1 matches at 7 bases. The germline V gene encodes CDR1 MNHEY and CDR2 SMNVEV (reference sequence). CDR3 length: 13 residues. J lost 7 bases, V lost 6 bases, and 6 bases had no gene match.

This rearrangement joins TRBV19 to TRBJ2-7; 11 bases are a match to TRBD2. This CDR3 contains 16 residues. Germline V gene lookup returns CDR1 LNHDA and CDR2 SQIVND (reference sequence). The ends lost 2 bases at V and 5 bases at J; junction bases unmatched: 8. The CDR3 sequence is CASSISVAGGLDEQYF. CDR3 bases: TGTGCCAGTAGTATATCCGTAGCGGGAGGGCTCGACGAGCAGTACTTC. The full variable domain, its missing parts supplied by reference TRBV19 and TRBJ2-7, is DGGITQSPKYLFRKEGQNVTLSCEQNLNHDAMYWYRQDPGQGLRLIYYSQIVNDFQKGDIAEGYSVSREKKESFPLTVTSAQKNPTAFYLCASSISVAGGLDEQYFGPGTRLTVT.

V usage is TRBV6-5 and J usage is TRBJ2-5, with 11 nucleotides matching TRBD2. The CDR3 loop spans 14 amino acids. V shed 5 bases, J shed 6 bases, and the junction held 5 bases outside the gene matches. Looked up from germline, CDR1 is MNHEY and CDR2 is SVGAGI. CDR3 residues: CASSLAGGMKTQYF. CDR3 in DNA: TGTGCCAGCAGTCTAGCGGGAGGAATGAAGACCCAGTACTTC.

The chain is built from TRBV15 and TRBJ1-5; the match to TRBD1 covers 7 bases. This CDR3 has 16 residues. Germline values: CDR1 LNHNV, CDR2 YYDKDF (reference sequence). The V segment lost 0 bases and the J segment 1 base; nucleotides outside the gene matches: 3. The CDR3 DNA sequence: TGTGCCACCAGCAGAGAACCGGGACAGAGCAATCAGCCCCAGCATTTT. Its translation is CATSREPGQSNQPQHF.

The chain uses TRBV18 and TRBJ1-2; unclear D gene. V shed 3 bases and J shed 0 bases, with 11 bases lying between them. Germline CDR1 KGHSH, CDR2 LQKENI. CDR3 length: 15 amino acids. CDR3 DNA: TGTGCCAGCTCACCCCGGCCGGGTGCTAACTATGGCTACACCTTC. This sequence encodes CASSPRPGANYGYTF.

J is TRBJ1-2 and V is TRBV10-3, with 7 bases that match TRBD1. Losses at the gene ends were 0 bases for V and 1 base for J; bases not matched to a gene: 2. This CDR3 is 15 amino acids long. Germline CDR1 and CDR2: ENHRY and SYGVKD. The CDR3 region has the DNA TGTGCCATCAGTGAGTCGACAGGGCATAACTATGGCTACACCTTC. Residues: CAISESTGHNYGYTF.

The rearrangement links TRBV25-1 to TRBJ1-3; D may be TRBD1 (6 bases). Germline loops: CDR1 MGHDK, CDR2 SYGVNS. The V and J ends lost 0 bases and 0 bases respectively, with 12 bases between them. This CDR3 comprises 17 residues. The CDR3 DNA sequence: TGTGCCAGCAGTGAATATGGCAGGGGACCCTCTGGAAACACCATATATTTT. This translates into CASSEYGRGPSGNTIYF.

V usage is TRBV30 and J usage is TRBJ2-7, with TRBD2 matching over 8 bases. The CDR3 length is 13 residues. CDR1 is GTSNPN, CDR2 SVGIG, per germline (reference sequence). Unmatched junction bases numbered 11, after V lost 7 bases and J lost 6 bases. The CDR3 DNA is TGTGCCTCACGCGGGGGGCGCTGGGTCGAGCAGTACTTC. Amino acid sequence: CASRGGRWVEQYF.

V and J are TRBV10-1 and TRBJ1-2, with D possibly matching TRBD1 (6 bases). Per germline, CDR1 WNHNN and CDR2 SYGVQD (reference sequence). The CDR3 runs to 16 residues. V lost 8 bases and J 4 bases, leaving 23 bases between the germline ends. CDR3 in amino acids: CASDSRCGGWGYGYTF. CDR3 nucleotide sequence: TGCGCCAGCGACTCCCGATGTGGGGGCTGGGGCTATGGCTACACCTTC.

In DNA form, the CDR3 reads TGTGCCAGCAGCTTCGAAGGGGGCGGGTACGAGCAGTACTTC. It encodes CASSFEGGGYEQYF. V usage is TRBV7-9 and J usage is TRBJ2-7, with 7 bases aligning to TRBD1. The CDR3 length is 14 residues. Germline V lookup: CDR1 SEHNR, CDR2 FQNEAQ (reference sequence). Trimming at V came to 3 bases and at J to 4 bases, leaving 6 bases not matched to a gene. The full variable domain, its missing parts supplied by reference TRBV7-9 and TRBJ2-7, is DTGVSQNPRHKITKRGQNVTFRCDPISEHNRLYWYRQTLGQGPEFLTYFQNEAQLEKSRLLSDRFSAERPKGSFSTLEIQRTEQGDSAMYLCASSFEGGGYEQYFGPGTRLTVT.

The chain carries TRBV5-1 and TRBJ1-1; D remains ambiguous. The V gene's germline CDR1 is SGHRS and CDR2 YFSETQ. V was clipped by 3 bases and J by 0 bases, with 12 bases between them. The CDR3 is 15 amino acids. This chain's CDR3 is CASSYGPGMNTEAFF. DNA of the CDR3: TGCGCCAGCAGCTATGGGCCAGGTATGAACACTGAAGCTTTCTTT.

The chain recombines TRBV6-1 with TRBJ2-3; TRBD2 agrees at 11 bases. Germline-derived CDR1 and CDR2 are MNHNS and SASEGT. This CDR3 spans 15 amino acids. V was pared by 5 bases and J by 4 bases, with 5 bases of the junction left unmatched. CDR3 protein: CASSNSGREADTQYF. CDR3 DNA sequence: TGTGCCAGCAGTAATAGCGGGAGGGAAGCAGATACGCAGTATTTT.

This chain links TRBV6-5 with TRBJ2-7; perhaps TRBD1 as D (5 bases). CDR1 is MNHEY and CDR2 is SVGAGI in the germline V gene. There are 13 residues in the CDR3. The V end lost 3 bases, the J end lost 5 bases, and 11 bases lay between the germline ends. CDR3 amino acids: CASSYRQGDEQYF. CDR3 DNA sequence: TGTGCCAGCAGTTATCGGCAGGGCGACGAGCAGTACTTC.

The chain recombines TRBV9 with TRBJ1-1, with 9 bases identical to TRBD1. This CDR3 comprises 15 residues. V trimming: 5 bases; J trimming: 1 base; junction bases outside the gene matches: 6. CDR1 and CDR2 (germline): SGDLS, YYNGEE. The CDR3 region is CASSQTGGANTEAFF. CDR3 bases: TGTGCCAGCAGTCAGACAGGGGGGGCGAACACTGAAGCTTTCTTT.

The V and J genes are TRBV29-1 and TRBJ2-1; 7 bases are shared with TRBD1. Germline values: CDR1 SQVTM, CDR2 ANQGSEA. The CDR3 extends over 12 amino acids. The junction had 10 bases not matched to a gene; V was cut back by 6 bases and J by 11 bases. The DNA for the CDR3 is TGCAGCGTAATCTACAGGGGAATGAAGCAGTTCTTC. Encoded protein: CSVIYRGMKQFF.